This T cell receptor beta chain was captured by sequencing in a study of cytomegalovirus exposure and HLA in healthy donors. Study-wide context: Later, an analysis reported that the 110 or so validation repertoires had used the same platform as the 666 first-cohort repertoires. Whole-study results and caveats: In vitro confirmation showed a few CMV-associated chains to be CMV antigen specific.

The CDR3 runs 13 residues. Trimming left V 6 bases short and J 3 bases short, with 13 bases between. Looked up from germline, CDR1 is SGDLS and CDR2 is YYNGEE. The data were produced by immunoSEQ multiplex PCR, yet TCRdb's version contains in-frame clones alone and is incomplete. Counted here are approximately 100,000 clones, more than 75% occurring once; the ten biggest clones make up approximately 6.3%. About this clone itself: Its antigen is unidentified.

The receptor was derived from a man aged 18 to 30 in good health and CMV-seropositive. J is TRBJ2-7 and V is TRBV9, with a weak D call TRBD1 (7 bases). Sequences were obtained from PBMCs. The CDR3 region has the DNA TGTGCCAGCACCCGACAGGGACTCTACGAGCAGTACTTC. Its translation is CASTRQGLYEQYF.